These 21 T cell receptor beta chains were sequenced from one sample in a study of brain metastases from non-small cell lung cancer. Sequenced by immunoSEQ multiplex PCR; TCRdb stores in-frame clones only, minus some. Altogether fewer than 4,500 clones are present, around 87% being singletons, with the ten largest covering 3.3%. The sample taken for sequencing was primary lung tumor tissue. The receptors were sampled from a donor aged 40 or older with non-small cell lung cancer.

V gene TRBV2 combines with J gene TRBJ2-5; 10 positions match TRBD2. The V and J ends lost 5 bases and 1 base, in that order; junction bases with no gene match: 1. The germline CDR1 and CDR2 sequences are SNHLY and FYNNEI. The CDR3 is 14 amino acids. In nucleotides, the CDR3 is TGTGCCAGCAGTCAGCGGGGGGGCCAAGAGACCCAGTACTTC. Residues: CASSQRGGQETQYF.

The V call is TRBV2, the J call TRBJ2-5, with 7 bases identical to TRBD2. Germline loops: CDR1 SNHLY, CDR2 FYNNEI. CDR3 length: 13 amino acids. V shed 3 bases, J shed 3 bases, and the junction held 1 base outside the gene matches. The CDR3 here is CASSDGGKETQYF. In DNA, the CDR3 is TGTGCCAGCAGTGACGGGGGGAAAGAGACCCAGTACTTC.

The chain couples TRBV28 to TRBJ2-7; D is unclear. This CDR3 contains 14 residues. V dropped 5 bases and J dropped 2 bases, with 13 bases sitting between them. In germline, CDR1 is MDHEN, CDR2 SYDVKM. DNA of the CDR3: TGTGCCAGCAGTCCCCGGCACAAGGCCTACGAGCAGTACTTC. Translating it yields CASSPRHKAYEQYF.

The gene calls are TRBV10-3 and TRBJ1-1, with 7 bases identical to TRBD1. The CDR3 has 15 amino acids. The germline CDR1 and CDR2 sequences are ENHRY and SYGVKD. J gave up 3 bases and V 6 bases, and 10 bases lay outside the gene matches. The CDR3 spells CAIRGQPPADTEAFF. The DNA of the CDR3 is TGTGCCATCAGGGGACAGCCCCCGGCGGACACTGAAGCTTTCTTT.

This chain connects TRBV19 to TRBJ2-5, with 8 bases identical to TRBD1. CDR1 and CDR2 (germline): LNHDA, SQIVND (reference sequence). With 5 bases clipped from V and 4 bases from J, the junction kept 3 bases outside the gene matches. CDR3 length: 13 amino acids. The CDR3 region has the DNA TGTGCCAGTAGTGTGGGACAGGTAGAGACCCAGTACTTC. Its protein product is CASSVGQVETQYF. Drawing the rest from reference TRBV19 and TRBJ2-5, the complete variable domain is DGGITQSPKYLFRKEGQNVTLSCEQNLNHDAMYWYRQDPGQGLRLIYYSQIVNDFQKGDIAEGYSVSREKKESFPLTVTSAQKNPTAFYLCASSVGQVETQYFGPGTRLLVL.

The chain recombines TRBV12-3 or TRBV12-4 with TRBJ2-7, with unresolved D. Trimming shortened V by 5 bases and J by 1 base, and 3 bases separated the two germline ends. The CDR3 totals 11 residues. The CDR3 DNA is TGTGCCAGCAGTCCTTCCTACGAGCAGTACTTC. This sequence encodes CASSPSYEQYF.

As to this clone: This CDR3 is also generated by other DNA sequences in the sample. V is TRBV5-1 and J is TRBJ1-4; TRBD1 aligns across 8 bases. The germline V gene encodes CDR1 SGHRS and CDR2 YFSETQ. The V and J ends lost 0 bases and 8 bases, in that order; junction bases with no gene match: 3. This CDR3 spans 14 amino acids. CDR3 DNA: TGCGCCAGCAGCTTGGAACAGGGGGTCGAAAAACTGTTTTTT. The encoded protein is CASSLEQGVEKLFF.

The rearrangement joins TRBV5-1 to TRBJ2-2; no definite D call. The CDR3 is 14 amino acids. V lost 1 base and J lost 3, with 7 bases in between. Germline CDR1 reads SGHRS; CDR2 reads YFSETQ. The CDR3: CASSLNTDTGELFF. The CDR3 DNA reads TGCGCCAGCAGCTTGAACACAGACACCGGGGAGCTGTTTTTT.

The chain joins TRBV7-9 to TRBJ1-6; a possible D gene is TRBD1 (6 bases). This CDR3 comprises 16 residues. CDR1 is SEHNR and CDR2 is FQNEAQ in the germline V gene (reference sequence). Trimming took 1 base from V and 7 from J, leaving 14 bases between them. CDR3: CASSLVLGGGNSPLHF. The DNA of the CDR3 is TGTGCCAGCAGCTTAGTACTGGGGGGCGGAAATTCACCCCTCCACTTT.

CDR3 sequence (DNA): TGTGCCAGCAGCTTCAACAGTGCCCGGGGAGAGACCCAGTACTTC. Amino acid sequence: CASSFNSARGETQYF. V usage is TRBV3-1 (or the pseudogene TRBV3-2) and J usage is TRBJ2-5, with a tentative D call TRBD2 (5 bases). The CDR3 is made up of 15 amino acids. CDR1 is LGHDT, CDR2 YNNKEL, per germline (reference sequence). V lost 5 bases to trimming and J lost 4 bases, with 17 bases between them.

This sequence joins TRBV6-4 and TRBJ2-3; TRBD2 matches 10 bases. This CDR3 is 14 amino acids long. The V gene's germline CDR1 is MRHNA and CDR2 SNTAGT. V lost 5 bases and J lost 4; bases outside the gene matches: 3. Here the CDR3 DNA reads TGTGCCAGCAGTCCGGGACTAGCGTCAGATACGCAGTATTTT. Residues: CASSPGLASDTQYF.

This clone has just one count. The chain links TRBV9 to TRBJ2-7; perhaps D is TRBD1 or TRBD2 (5 bases each). Trimming cost V 0 bases and J 10 bases, with 11 bases left between them. This CDR3 is 12 amino acids long. Germline lookup yields CDR1 SGDLS and CDR2 YYNGEE. The CDR3 DNA follows: TGTGCCAGCAGCGTAGAGGGGAGCGAACAGTACTTC. It is translated as CASSVEGSEQYF. The whole variable domain, remainder taken from reference TRBV9 and TRBJ2-7, is DSGVTQTPKHLITATGQRVTLRCSPRSGDLSVYWYQQSLDQGLQFLIQYYNGEERAKGNILERFSAQQFPDLHSELNLSSLELGDSALYFCASSVEGSEQYFGPGTRLTVT.

V is TRBV11-3 and J is TRBJ2-3; no clear D gene. The CDR3 sequence is 14 residues long. Trimming stripped 5 bases from V and 4 bases from J, with 13 bases between. Germline assignment: CDR1 SGHNT and CDR2 YENEEA. The chain's CDR3 is CASSIRIGPDTQYF. CDR3 in DNA: TGTGCCAGCAGCATTAGGATAGGGCCAGATACGCAGTATTTT.

The rearrangement uses TRBV7-8 and TRBJ2-7; TRBD1 aligns across 7 bases. CDR1 and CDR2 (germline): SGHVS, FQNEAQ. This CDR3 spans 15 amino acids. Trimming took 4 bases from V and 3 from J; bases not matched to a gene: 9. The CDR3 loop is CASSSTGQANYEQYF. The CDR3 DNA is TGTGCCAGCAGCTCAACCGGACAGGCCAACTACGAGCAGTACTTC.

The V and J genes are TRBV29-1 and TRBJ2-1; TRBD2 matches 7 bases. V gave up 4 bases and J gave up 4 bases; unmatched junction bases: 10. The germline CDR1 and CDR2 sequences are SQVTM and ANQGSEA. The CDR3 length is 15 residues. In DNA, the CDR3 is TGCAGCGTTGGAAAGGGTACGGGAGGATACAATGAGCAGTTCTTC. Its protein product is CSVGKGTGGYNEQFF.

The chain joins TRBV7-2 to TRBJ2-5; 12 nucleotides agree with TRBD2. With the DNA end fitting TRBJ2-7 better, the J assignment may be wrong. Germline V CDR1 and CDR2: SGHTA, FQGNSA. The CDR3 extends over 17 amino acids. The CDR3 loop is CASSLAGTSGYSYEQYF. The CDR3 nucleotides read TGTGCCAGCAGCTTAGCGGGGACTAGCGGGTACTCCTACGAGCAGTACTTC.

J is TRBJ1-5 and V is TRBV25-1; D gene ambiguous. This CDR3 spans 14 amino acids. V shed 1 base and J shed 5 bases, with 9 bases lying between them. Germline V gene data show CDR1 as MGHDK and CDR2 as SYGVNS. The CDR3 sequence is CASSEFGRHQPQHF. Written as DNA, the CDR3 is TGTGCCAGCAGTGAATTTGGCAGACATCAGCCCCAGCATTTT.

V usage is TRBV27 and J usage is TRBJ2-1, with D tentatively TRBD1 (5 bases). Germline CDR1 MNHEY, CDR2 SMNVEV (reference sequence). V gave up 2 bases and J gave up 0 bases, with 5 bases separating them. This CDR3 is 14 amino acids long. DNA for the CDR3: TGTGCCAGCAGTTTACAGGGCTCCTACAATGAGCAGTTCTTC. Translating gives CASSLQGSYNEQFF.

The chain recombines TRBV6-5 with TRBJ2-1, with a weak D call TRBD1 (5 bases). The V gene lost 8 bases and the J gene lost 2 bases, with 10 bases spanning the gap. Germline V CDR1 and CDR2: MNHEY, SVGAGI. This CDR3 contains 13 residues. In DNA form, the CDR3 reads TGTGCCAGCCGACAGTTGACCTACAATGAGCAGTTCTTC. Translation gives CASRQLTYNEQFF.

The CDR3 DNA is TGTGCCAGTAGTATGGGGTACACTGAAGCTTTCTTT. Protein product: CASSMGYTEAFF. J is TRBJ1-1 and V is TRBV19; no definite D call. V lost 3 bases, J lost 3 bases, and 5 bases lay in between. Germline CDR1 and CDR2: LNHDA and SQIVND (reference sequence). The CDR3 sequence is 12 residues long. The full variable domain, completed using reference TRBV19 and TRBJ1-1, is DGGITQSPKYLFRKEGQNVTLSCEQNLNHDAMYWYRQDPGQGLRLIYYSQIVNDFQKGDIAEGYSVSREKKESFPLTVTSAQKNPTAFYLCASSMGYTEAFFGQGTRLTVV.

The V call is TRBV5-4, the J call TRBJ1-2, with a possible D match to TRBD1 (6 bases). The germline V gene encodes CDR1 SGHNT and CDR2 YYREEE (reference sequence). V was clipped by 0 bases and J by 7 bases, with 10 bases between them. This CDR3 region has 13 residues. The DNA for the CDR3 is TGTGCCAGCAGCTTGGTAGGGGGGCCTGGCTACACCTTC. Its protein is CASSLVGGPGYTF.